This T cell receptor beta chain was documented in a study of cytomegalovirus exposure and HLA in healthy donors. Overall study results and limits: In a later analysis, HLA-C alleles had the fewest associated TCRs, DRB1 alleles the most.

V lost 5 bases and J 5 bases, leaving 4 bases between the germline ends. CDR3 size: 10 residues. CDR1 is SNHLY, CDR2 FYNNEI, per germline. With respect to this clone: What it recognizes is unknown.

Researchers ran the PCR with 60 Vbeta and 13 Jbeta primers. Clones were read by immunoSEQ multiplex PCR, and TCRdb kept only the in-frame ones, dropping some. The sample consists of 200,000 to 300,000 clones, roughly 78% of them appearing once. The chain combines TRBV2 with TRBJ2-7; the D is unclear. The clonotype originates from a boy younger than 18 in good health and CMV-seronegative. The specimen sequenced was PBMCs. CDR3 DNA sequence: TGTGCCAGCAGTCCTGACGAGCAGTACTTC. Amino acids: CASSPDEQYF. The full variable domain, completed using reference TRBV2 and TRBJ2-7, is EPEVTQTPSHQVTQMGQEVILRCVPISNHLYFYWYRQILGQKVEFLVSFYNNEISEKSEIFDDQFSVERPDGSNFTLKIRSTKLEDSAMYFCASSPDEQYFGPGTRLTVT.